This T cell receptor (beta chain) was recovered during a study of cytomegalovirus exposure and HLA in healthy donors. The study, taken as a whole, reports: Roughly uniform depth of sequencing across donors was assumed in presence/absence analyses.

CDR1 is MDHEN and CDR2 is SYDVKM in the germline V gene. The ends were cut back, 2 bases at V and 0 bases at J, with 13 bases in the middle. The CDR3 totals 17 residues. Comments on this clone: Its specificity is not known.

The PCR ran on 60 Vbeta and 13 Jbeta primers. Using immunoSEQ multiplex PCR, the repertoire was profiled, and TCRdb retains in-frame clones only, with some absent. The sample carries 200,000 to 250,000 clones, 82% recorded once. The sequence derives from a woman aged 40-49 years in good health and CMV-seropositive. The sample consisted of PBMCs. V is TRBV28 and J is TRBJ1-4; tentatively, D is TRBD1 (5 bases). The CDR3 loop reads CASSLHARGSTNEKLFF. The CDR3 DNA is TGTGCCAGCAGTTTACACGCTAGGGGATCAACTAATGAAAAACTGTTTTTT.